Below, 23 T cell receptor beta chains from the same sample are listed, as sequenced in a study of neurological immune-mediated disorders. TCRdb itself ran the 5' RACE reads through MiXCR, one entry per CDR3 protein. The sample has 87,000 or so distinct CDR3 sequences; 3% to 4% are singletons. The sample taken for sequencing was PBMCs. These receptors all come from a woman aged 18-30 years with multiple sclerosis.

At least ten counts were recorded for this clonotype. V gene TRBV6-5 combines with J gene TRBJ1-5, with D possibly matching TRBD1 (5 bases). Trimming stripped 6 bases from V and 0 bases from J, with 12 bases between. CDR3 length equals 15 residues. Germline V gene data show CDR1 as MNHEY and CDR2 as SVGAGI. In DNA form, the CDR3 reads TGTGCCAGCAGCTTGACAGCACTTAGCAATCAGCCCCAGCATTTT. It yields the protein CASSLTALSNQPQHF.

This clonotype appeared many times. The rearrangement uses TRBV5-6 and TRBJ1-2; 11 positions agree with TRBD1. Germline V gene data show CDR1 as SGHDT and CDR2 as YYEEEE. With 0 bases clipped from V and 7 bases from J, the junction kept 8 bases outside the gene matches. The CDR3 has 16 amino acids. The CDR3 bases are TGTGCCAGCAGCTTGGTCCCTGGACAGGGGGCTGGTGGCTACACCTTC. Its protein is CASSLVPGQGAGGYTF.

This clonotype was detected ten times or more. The V call is TRBV4-1, the J call TRBJ1-5; perhaps TRBD1 as D (6 bases). V was clipped by 7 bases and J by 1 base, with 14 bases between them. CDR1 and CDR2 from the germline V gene are MGHRA and YSYEKL. The CDR3 contains 15 residues. The CDR3, as DNA: TGCGCCAGCAAGGAGGAGAGGGGGAGCAATCAGCCCCAGCATTTT. It encodes CASKEERGSNQPQHF.

This clonotype showed up many times. The chain carries TRBV2 and TRBJ2-7, with 8 bases aligning to TRBD1. With 2 bases clipped from V and 5 bases from J, the junction kept 2 bases outside the gene matches. Germline V lookup: CDR1 SNHLY, CDR2 FYNNEI. CDR3 length: 13 residues. The CDR3 region is CASSEPGQDEQYF. In DNA, the CDR3 is TGTGCCAGCAGTGAACCGGGACAGGACGAGCAGTACTTC.

This clonotype has at least ten counts. V gene TRBV6-1 combines with J gene TRBJ2-7; 10 bases match TRBD2. Germline trimming cut 6 bases from V and 2 bases from J; bases unmatched to any gene: 7. The V gene's germline CDR1 is MNHNS and CDR2 SASEGT. The CDR3 runs to 15 residues. The CDR3: CASRATSGPTYEQYF. In DNA form, the CDR3 reads TGTGCCAGCAGAGCGACTAGCGGGCCGACCTACGAGCAGTACTTC.

This clonotype occurred many times. The V and J genes are TRBV3-1 and TRBJ2-5; D ambiguous. The CDR3 consists of 12 residues. The germline gives CDR1 LGHDT, CDR2 YNNKEL (reference sequence). V was cut by 6 bases and J by 2 bases, with 7 bases left in between. The CDR3 DNA sequence: TGTGCCAGCAGGGGTGAGCAAGAGACCCAGTACTTC. Its protein is CASRGEQETQYF.

This clonotype was picked up many times. The chain recombines TRBV5-1 with TRBJ1-3; D gene ambiguous. CDR3 length equals 15 residues. Trimming cost V 0 bases and J 4 bases, with 11 bases left between them. The germline CDR1 and CDR2 sequences are SGHRS and YFSETQ. The CDR3 is CASSLGPSPGNTIYF. CDR3 sequence (DNA): TGCGCCAGCAGCTTGGGCCCATCTCCGGGAAACACCATATATTTT.

At least ten counts were recorded for this clonotype. V is TRBV2 and J is TRBJ2-2, with TRBD2 as a possible D gene (6 bases). V dropped 9 bases and J dropped 3 bases, with 8 bases sitting between them. There are 12 residues in the CDR3. Germline-derived CDR1 and CDR2 are SNHLY and FYNNEI. The CDR3 region is CASGTYTGELFF. DNA of the CDR3: TGTGCCAGTGGGACTTACACCGGGGAGCTGTTTTTT.

This clonotype appeared a few times. This chain uses TRBV4-3 with TRBJ2-3; D not resolved. From germline, CDR1 is LGHNA and CDR2 YSLEER. V was pared by 7 bases and J by 2 bases, with 19 bases between. The CDR3 loop spans 16 amino acids. The CDR3 here is CASTKDVYSPTDTQYF. CDR3 DNA: TGCGCCAGCACCAAAGACGTCTACTCGCCCACAGATACGCAGTATTTT.

This clonotype was seen repeatedly, ten times or more. This chain connects TRBV7-2 to TRBJ2-7; TRBD2 agrees at 10 bases. Losses at the gene ends were 4 bases for V and 6 bases for J; bases not matched to a gene: 6. The CDR3 is 14 amino acids. The V gene's germline CDR1 is SGHTA and CDR2 FQGNSA. DNA for the CDR3: TGTGCCAGCAGCTCCGGCTCTAGCGGGAGCGAGCAGTACTTC. Translating it yields CASSSGSSGSEQYF.

Many counts were recorded for this clonotype. This rearrangement joins TRBV28 to TRBJ2-3; maybe TRBD2 (7 bases). The length of the CDR3 is 13 residues. V was shortened by 5 bases and J by 5 bases, with 11 bases between the two germline ends. The germline gives CDR1 MDHEN, CDR2 SYDVKM. DNA for the CDR3: TGTGCCAGCAGTGGGGGCGGGGGAGATACGCAGTATTTT. It translates to CASSGGGGDTQYF.

This clonotype was detected ten times or more. The rearrangement links TRBV6-2 or TRBV6-3 to TRBJ2-1; no definite D call. The V and J ends lost 7 bases and 9 bases respectively, with 10 bases between them. This CDR3 has 11 amino acids. Looked up from germline, CDR1 is MNHEY and CDR2 is SVGEGT. The CDR3 is CASTGWGEQFF. The CDR3 DNA is TGTGCCAGCACTGGTTGGGGTGAGCAGTTCTTC.

This clonotype showed up many times. The chain carries TRBV28 and TRBJ2-7; 9 bases line up with TRBD2. V shed 2 bases, J shed 4 bases, and the junction held 3 bases outside the gene matches. The CDR3 is made up of 14 amino acids. Germline V gene data show CDR1 as MDHEN and CDR2 as SYDVKM. CDR3 nucleotides: TGTGCCAGCAGTTTAGCGGGAGGGAGATACGAGCAGTACTTC. This gives the protein CASSLAGGRYEQYF.

This clonotype was found many times. The chain recombines TRBV15 with TRBJ2-1; 7 bases match TRBD1. Germline V lookup: CDR1 LNHNV, CDR2 YYDKDF (reference sequence). The V and J ends lost 1 base and 4 bases, in that order; junction bases with no gene match: 4. This CDR3 has 15 residues. CDR3 bases: TGTGCCACCAGCAGAGCCACAGGGGAATACAATGAGCAGTTCTTC. This translates into CATSRATGEYNEQFF.

This clonotype was seen at least ten times. The rearrangement links TRBV5-6 to TRBJ1-2; 8 bases are shared with TRBD1. The germline gives CDR1 SGHDT, CDR2 YYEEEE. V dropped 2 bases and J dropped 2; count of bases not matched to a gene: 11. The CDR3 length is 17 residues. As DNA, the CDR3 is TGTGCCAGCAGCTTTTCCGGACAGGGAATCACAAACTATGGCTACACCTTC. It is translated as CASSFSGQGITNYGYTF.

This clonotype showed up just a few times. Its ends do not fully match the called genes, so a read error is possible. The chain combines TRBV28 with TRBJ1-5; 8 bases match TRBD1. This CDR3 spans 14 amino acids. Germline V gene sequence: CDR1 MDHEN, CDR2 SYDVKM. The CDR3: CASSLDREYKTQNF. The DNA of the CDR3 is TGTGCCAGCAGCTTGGACAGGGAATATAAGACCCAGAATTTT.

This clonotype was seen at least ten times. This chain joins TRBV20-1 and TRBJ2-7; D is perhaps TRBD2 (6 bases). V was shortened by 5 bases and J by 3 bases, with 17 bases between the two germline ends. CDR1 DFQATT and CDR2 SNEGSKA come from the germline V gene (reference sequence). The CDR3 has 14 residues. The CDR3: CSAFSRESRYEQYF. CDR3 in DNA: TGCAGTGCTTTCTCCCGGGAGTCTCGCTACGAGCAGTACTTC.

This clonotype was observed at least ten times. The V and J genes are TRBV12-3 or TRBV12-4 and TRBJ2-3; a weak D match, TRBD2 (6 bases). CDR3 size: 14 residues. The V and J ends lost 2 bases and 3 bases respectively, with 9 bases between them. The CDR3, as DNA: TGTGCCAGCAGTTTACGGGAGACGACAGATACGCAGTATTTT. This sequence encodes CASSLRETTDTQYF.

A few counts support this clonotype. This chain links TRBV14 with TRBJ2-2; D uncertain. This CDR3 is built from 13 residues. Germline assignment: CDR1 SGHDN and CDR2 FVKESK. The V end was cut by 5 bases, the J end by 7 bases, with 11 bases between. The CDR3 DNA follows: TGTGCCAGCAGCAAACTTACGAACGGGGAGCTGTTTTTT. It translates to CASSKLTNGELFF.

The table lists this clonotype with many counts. The chain recombines TRBV20-1 with TRBJ1-6, with a tentative D call TRBD1 (5 bases). V lost 2 bases and J lost 8, with 10 bases in between. CDR3 length: 13 residues. Per germline, CDR1 DFQATT and CDR2 SNEGSKA (reference sequence). The CDR3 bases are TGCAGTGCTAGACGGCAGGGAGATTCACCCCTCCACTTT. This codes for CSARRQGDSPLHF.

This clonotype came up many times. The CDR3 DNA is TGTGCCAGCAGCTCGGGAGGGGGGAGCAATCAGCCCCAGCATTTT. Translating it yields CASSSGGGSNQPQHF. This chain connects TRBV21-1 to TRBJ1-5. TRBV21-1 is labeled a pseudogene. The CDR3 runs to 15 residues.

This clonotype has ten or more counts. The genes are TRBV27 and TRBJ2-7; 9 bases fit TRBD1. Trimming removed 3 bases from V and 5 bases from J; junction bases left unmatched: 8. CDR1 is MNHEY and CDR2 is SMNVEV in the germline V gene (reference sequence). This CDR3 is built from 15 residues. CDR3 region: CASSFPGTGPDEQYF. The CDR3 DNA reads as TGTGCCAGCAGTTTCCCCGGGACAGGGCCTGACGAGCAGTACTTC.

This clonotype has at least ten counts. Sequence at one end of the junction differs from germline and may be a read error. The chain carries TRBV7-7 and TRBJ2-5; TRBD1 matches at 8 bases. The CDR3 is 14 residues long. Looked up from germline, CDR1 is SSHAT and CDR2 is FNYEAQ (reference sequence). DNA of the CDR3: TGTGCTAGCAGCGACAGGGGATTTAGTGAGACCCAGTACTTC. Translating gives CASSDRGFSETQYF.